Presented here are 26 T cell receptor beta chains from one specimen sequenced in a study of blood T cells in healthy people across ages. It was with a sample-barcoded 5' primer and a J-beta primer mix that a second PCR of roughly 7 to 12 cycles was run. From the 5' RACE reads, TCRdb called clonotypes with MiXCR, one entry per CDR3 protein. The sample carries 1.5 million to 2 million distinct CDR3 sequences, 28% recorded once. The sample comprised blood. The receptor source for this set is a woman in her 30s in good health.

Details on this clonotype: This sequence may be a read error, since a much larger clone differs from it by one base. The V gene is TRBV12-3 or TRBV12-4, the J gene TRBJ2-5, with D possibly TRBD2 on 6 matching bases. The CDR3 loop spans 15 amino acids. As DNA, the CDR3 is TGTGCCAGCAGTTCGAGGGGCAGGGAGGCAGAGGCCCAGTACTTC. Translated, it gives CASSSRGREAEAQYF.

In its sample, this clonotype was seen many times. The chain employs TRBV7-2 and TRBJ2-3; TRBD1 is a possible D gene (5 bases). Germline CDR1 SGHTA, CDR2 FQGNSA. The CDR3 runs 17 residues. V dropped 1 base and J dropped 1 base, with 15 bases sitting between them. CDR3 sequence reads: CASSLDLSGLGTDTQYF. The DNA for the CDR3 is TGTGCCAGCAGCTTAGACTTGTCAGGGTTGGGCACAGATACGCAGTATTTT.

This clonotype was detected many times. The V call is TRBV4-1, the J call TRBJ2-1; perhaps TRBD1 as D (6 bases). V dropped 4 bases and J dropped 3 bases, with 22 bases sitting between them. This CDR3 is 18 amino acids long. CDR1 is MGHRA and CDR2 is YSYEKL in the germline V gene. CDR3 bases: TGCGCCAGCAGCCCCCGGGCGGACGTGGGGGCCCTCTACAATGAGCAGTTCTTC. As protein: CASSPRADVGALYNEQFF.

Concerning this clonotype itself: A single base separates this from a much larger clone, so it may be a read error. This rearrangement joins TRBV7-3 to TRBJ1-1, with no clear D. This CDR3 is 13 amino acids long. V lost 2 bases to trimming and J lost 4 bases, with 8 bases between them. Germline loops: CDR1 SGHTA, CDR2 FQGTGA. In DNA form, the CDR3 reads TGTGCCAGCAGCTTACGGAGGTGCACTGAAGCTTTCTTT. Protein: CASSLRRCTEAFF.

The chain joins TRBV7-9 to TRBJ2-1; TRBD1 might be the D (7 bases). V was trimmed by 9 bases and J by 9 bases, leaving 21 bases between them. The length of the CDR3 is 14 residues. Looked up from germline, CDR1 is SEHNR and CDR2 is FQNEAQ (reference sequence). The CDR3 spells CASTHRGVGGEQFF. CDR3 sequence (DNA): TGTGCCAGTACCCACAGGGGAGTGGGGGGTGAGCAGTTCTTC. The whole variable domain, filled in from reference TRBV7-9 and TRBJ2-1, reads DTGVSQNPRHKITKRGQNVTFRCDPISEHNRLYWYRQTLGQGPEFLTYFQNEAQLEKSRLLSDRFSAERPKGSFSTLEIQRTEQGDSAMYLCASTHRGVGGEQFFGPGTRLTVL.

This clonotype was counted between two and nine times. The chain is built from TRBV3-1 and TRBJ2-7, with TRBD1 matching over 7 bases. Germline V gene data show CDR1 as LGHDT and CDR2 as YNNKEL (reference sequence). V lost 7 bases, J lost 0 bases, and 6 bases stayed unmatched. The CDR3 spans 14 residues. CDR3 protein: CASNEGGGSYEQYF. The CDR3 DNA reads TGTGCCAGCAACGAAGGGGGCGGCTCCTACGAGCAGTACTTC.

The gene calls are TRBV20-1 and TRBJ2-7, with 8 nucleotides matching TRBD1. This CDR3 contains 15 residues. The V and J ends lost 1 base and 2 bases, in that order; junction bases with no gene match: 7. Germline lookup yields CDR1 DFQATT and CDR2 SNEGSKA (reference sequence). Here the CDR3 DNA reads TGCAGTGCTAGAGTTCCCGCGACAGGGGCCTACGAGCAGTACTTC. This codes for CSARVPATGAYEQYF.

The J gene is TRBJ2-4, the V gene TRBV6-2 or TRBV6-3; D perhaps matches TRBD1 (7 bases). Trimming pared 3 bases from V and 5 bases from J, leaving 14 bases between. The length of the CDR3 is 15 residues. Germline-derived CDR1 and CDR2 are MNHEY and SVGEGT. CDR3 sequence: CASSYRRDSQNIQYF. CDR3 nucleotide sequence: TGTGCCAGCAGTTATCGGCGGGACAGTCAAAACATTCAGTACTTC.

This clonotype showed up just a few times. The chain joins TRBV6-2 or TRBV6-3 to TRBJ2-1, with 8 nucleotides matching TRBD2. The germline V gene has CDR1 MNHEY and CDR2 SVGEGT. Trimming cost V 7 bases and J 0 bases; bases outside gene matches: 8. The CDR3 runs 16 residues. The CDR3 sequence is CASNGPRGGSYNEQFF. The CDR3 region has the DNA TGTGCCAGCAACGGGCCCCGGGGGGGCTCCTACAATGAGCAGTTCTTC.

This chain uses TRBV5-1 with TRBJ2-5; 7 bases line up with TRBD2. This CDR3 comprises 13 residues. The germline CDR1 and CDR2 sequences are SGHRS and YFSETQ. The V gene end was trimmed by 0 bases and the J gene end by 7 bases; junction bases not matched to a gene: 3. The chain's CDR3 is CASSLEASGTQYF. In DNA form, the CDR3 reads TGCGCCAGCAGCTTGGAGGCTAGCGGGACCCAGTACTTC.

At least ten counts were recorded for this clonotype. The chain couples TRBV4-1 to TRBJ1-6; TRBD1 is a possible D gene (5 bases). Germline-derived CDR1 and CDR2 are MGHRA and YSYEKL. This CDR3 has 15 amino acids. Trimming removed 3 bases at V and 6 bases at J, with 12 bases between. CDR3 bases: TGCGCCAGCAGCCAGCCCAGGGACGGTAATTCACCCCTCCACTTT. Amino acid sequence: CASSQPRDGNSPLHF.

A single count supports this clonotype. Just one base apart from a much larger clone, this may be a read error. This chain uses TRBV9 with TRBJ1-2; D possibly corresponds to TRBD1 (5 bases). This CDR3 contains 15 residues. Germline V CDR1 and CDR2: SGDLS, YYNGEE. The CDR3 reads CASSVAGRPNYGNTF. CDR3 coding DNA: TGTGCCAGCAGCGTAGCAGGGAGGCCTAACTATGGCAACACCTTC.

The chain is built from TRBV6-5 and TRBJ1-2; TRBD1 matches at 8 bases. V was pared by 5 bases and J by 6 bases, with 2 bases of the junction left unmatched. The CDR3 length is 12 residues. Per germline, CDR1 MNHEY and CDR2 SVGAGI. The CDR3 here is CASSRGQDGYTF. The CDR3 coding sequence is TGTGCCAGCAGTCGGGGACAGGATGGCTACACCTTC.

For this clonotype: Compared with germline, one end of the junction differs, possibly owing to a read error. This chain connects TRBV12-3 or TRBV12-4 to TRBJ2-1, with TRBD2 matching over 11 bases. This CDR3 comprises 17 residues. CDR3 DNA: TGTGCCAGCAGCTCGGGACTACTAGCGGGAGTACGCAATGAGCGGTTCTTC. Translated, it gives CASSSGLLAGVRNERFF.

This clonotype was observed a handful of times. The rearrangement joins TRBV7-9 to TRBJ2-4; 12 bases line up with TRBD2. Germline V gene sequence: CDR1 SEHNR, CDR2 FQNEAQ (reference sequence). Losses at the gene ends were 5 bases for V and 8 bases for J; bases not matched to a gene: 13. The CDR3 is 17 amino acids. The CDR3 sequence: CASSPRTSGTPRDIQYF. The DNA of the CDR3 is TGTGCCAGCAGCCCCAGGACTAGCGGGACCCCGAGGGACATTCAGTACTTC.

CDR3 nucleotides: TGTGCCAGCAGCTTCGGAAGGGGCGGCGGCACAGATACGCAGTATTTT. Its translation: CASSFGRGGGTDTQYF. The rearrangement joins TRBV28 to TRBJ2-3; D possibly corresponds to TRBD1 (5 bases). Trimming took 6 bases from V and 1 from J, leaving 17 bases between them. The germline V gene has CDR1 MDHEN and CDR2 SYDVKM. The CDR3 is 16 residues long.

A single count supports this clonotype. This chain links TRBV30 with TRBJ2-7; either TRBD1 or TRBD2 may supply D (6 bases each). V gave up 4 bases and J gave up 2 bases, with 15 bases separating them. This CDR3 contains 14 residues. Germline-derived CDR1 and CDR2 are GTSNPN and SVGIG (reference sequence). The CDR3 region is CAWNSARGPYEQYF. Here the CDR3 DNA reads TGTGCCTGGAATTCGGCCCGGGGGCCCTACGAGCAGTACTTC.

This chain connects TRBV25-1 to TRBJ1-1, with TRBD1 as a possible D gene (5 bases). The length of the CDR3 is 14 residues. Per germline, CDR1 MGHDK and CDR2 SYGVNS. Trimming took 1 base from V and 3 from J, leaving 9 bases between them. For the CDR3, the DNA is TGTGCCAGCAGTGAATCGGGGGGGTACACTGAAGCTTTCTTT. It encodes CASSESGGYTEAFF.

The chain has TRBV7-6 and TRBJ2-7; the match to TRBD1 covers 7 bases. The CDR3 consists of 16 residues. Looked up from germline, CDR1 is SGHVS and CDR2 is FNYEAQ. Trimming removed 4 bases from V and 0 bases from J; junction bases left unmatched: 9. The CDR3 region is CASSSQSGGGSYEQYF. In nucleotides, the CDR3 is TGTGCCAGCAGCTCTCAATCAGGGGGTGGCTCCTACGAGCAGTACTTC.

This clonotype has a single count. A read error may account for a junction end that differs from germline. The chain uses TRBV9 and TRBJ2-3, with D possibly TRBD2 on 5 matching bases. CDR3 length equals 16 residues. The germline V gene has CDR1 SGDLS and CDR2 YYNGEE. Here the CDR3 DNA reads TGTGCCAGTAGCGTCACAGAGCGTATAAGCACAGATACGCAGTATTTT. Translated, it gives CASSVTERISTDTQYF. The full variable domain, with the rest looked up from reference TRBV9 and TRBJ2-3, is DSGVTQTPKHLITATGQRVTLRCSPRSGDLSVYWYQQSLDQGLQFLIQYYNGEERAKGNILERFSAQQFPDLHSELNLSSLELGDSALYFCASSVTERISTDTQYFGPGTRLTVL.

The chain links TRBV5-6 to TRBJ2-5; D ambiguous. The CDR3 extends over 14 amino acids. Germline loops: CDR1 SGHDT, CDR2 YYEEEE. The germline V and J ends were trimmed by 4 bases and 4 bases, with 14 bases remaining between them. The CDR3 is CASSGSSGSETQYF. Written as DNA, the CDR3 is TGTGCCAGCAGCGGAAGTTCTGGGTCAGAGACCCAGTACTTC.

This clonotype was recorded many times. The rearrangement links TRBV12-3 or TRBV12-4 to TRBJ2-3, with a possible D match to TRBD1 (6 bases). CDR3 length: 13 amino acids. The V end was cut by 5 bases, the J end by 2 bases, with 8 bases between. The CDR3 nucleotides read TGTGCCAGCAGTCACAGGGACACAGATACGCAGTATTTT. Translating it yields CASSHRDTDTQYF.

Concerning this clonotype itself: A much larger clone lies a single base off, so this may be a read error. This chain connects TRBV7-9 to TRBJ2-7; TRBD1 agrees at 7 bases. CDR3 size: 14 residues. CDR1 is SEHNR and CDR2 is FQNEAQ in the germline V gene (reference sequence). This CDR3 is CASSPNRGTYGQYF. DNA of the CDR3: TGTGCCAGCAGCCCCAACAGGGGAACCTACGGGCAGTACTTC.

The V gene is TRBV18, the J gene TRBJ2-1, with TRBD1 matching 8 bases. This CDR3 is 17 amino acids long. Germline V CDR1 and CDR2: KGHSH, LQKENI. The V gene end was trimmed by 3 bases and the J gene end by 4 bases; junction bases not matched to a gene: 11. Written as DNA, the CDR3 is TGTGCCAGCTCACCGCCCCGGACAGGGACTTTATACAATGAGCAGTTCTTC. Protein product: CASSPPRTGTLYNEQFF.

The chain uses TRBV20-1 and TRBJ2-3; D is perhaps TRBD1 (5 bases). Germline loops: CDR1 DFQATT, CDR2 SNEGSKA (reference sequence). The CDR3 loop spans 15 amino acids. The ends were cut back, 6 bases at V and 1 base at J, with 17 bases in the middle. CDR3 in DNA: TGCAGTGCCACCGACAGTTTAGGACGCACAGATACGCAGTATTTT. Translation: CSATDSLGRTDTQYF.

The V and J genes are TRBV9 and TRBJ2-1, with 10 bases lining up with TRBD2. J was trimmed by 7 bases and V by 3 bases; bases with no gene match: 16. CDR3 length: 18 residues. Germline CDR1 SGDLS, CDR2 YYNGEE. The CDR3 loop is CASSARPRLAGQKNEQFF. The CDR3 bases are TGTGCCAGCAGCGCTCGACCCAGACTAGCGGGCCAAAAAAATGAGCAGTTCTTC.